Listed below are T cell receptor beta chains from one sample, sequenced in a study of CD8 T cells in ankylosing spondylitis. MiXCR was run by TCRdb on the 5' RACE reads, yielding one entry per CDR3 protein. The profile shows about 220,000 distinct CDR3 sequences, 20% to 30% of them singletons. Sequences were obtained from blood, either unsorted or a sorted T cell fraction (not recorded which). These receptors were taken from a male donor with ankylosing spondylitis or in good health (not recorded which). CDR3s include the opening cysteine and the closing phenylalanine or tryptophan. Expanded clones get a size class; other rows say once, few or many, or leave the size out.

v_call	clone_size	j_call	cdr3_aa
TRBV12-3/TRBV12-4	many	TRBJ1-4	CASSAGRNNEKLFF
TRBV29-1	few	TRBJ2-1	CSFRQGRYNEQFF
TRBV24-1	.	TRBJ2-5	CATSGPEGAGETQYF
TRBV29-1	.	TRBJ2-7	CSVGAGGPWQYF
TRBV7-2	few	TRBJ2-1	CASSLVAGSSYNEQFF
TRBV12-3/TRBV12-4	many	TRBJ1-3	CASTRGVGNTIYF
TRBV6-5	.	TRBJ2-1	CASSYHRGVVGLNEQFF
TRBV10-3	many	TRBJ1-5	CAIGLGAHQPQHF
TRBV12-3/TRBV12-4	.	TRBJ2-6	CASSLGGTRISGANVLTF
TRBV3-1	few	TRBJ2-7	CASSTTDLQYF